This TCR beta chain appears in the sequencing data of a study of regulatory T cells in long-lasting Graves disease (dated by TCRdb to 2020 to 2022). Regarding the study in general: Antithyroid drugs had been taken for less than 3 months by newly diagnosed Graves' disease patients. Persistent Graves' disease patients were compared with newly diagnosed Graves' disease patients by peripheral blood TCR sequencing and RNA sequencing. The study took place in China and was registered as a clinical trial. A total of about 33 samples underwent TCR sequencing, from some 13 patients with persistent Graves' disease and 20 or so patients with newly diagnosed Graves' disease.

A distance of 13 bases separates the germline ends of V and J, which lose 10 bases and 0 bases respectively. The CDR1 and CDR2 encoded by the germline V gene are MNHNS and SASEGT. The CDR3 holds 13 amino acids from the cysteine to the phenylalanine. Here the CDR3 DNA is all that survives: 39 bases in frame from base 1. This clonotype occurred many times. Its antigen is currently not known. There are no base qualities to consult, and no much larger clone falls within one base. In the paper's terms, the time point label means: newly diagnosed GD, antithyroid drugs for less than 3 months. For both TCR sequencing and RNA sequencing, RNA was extracted from PBMCs using TRIzol. Graves' disease was diagnosed according to American Thyroid Association guidelines. Recruitment of patients was carried out at an endocrinology department in Xi'an, China. Each patient gave approximately 10 milliliters of peripheral blood, collected in an EDTA anticoagulant tube. Ficoll Paque Plus density gradient separation was used to isolate PBMCs, and no further T cell sorting was done. An Agilent 2100 Bioanalyzer and agarose gel were used to check RNA quality, while a NanoDrop 2000 measured RNA concentration.

What the research found in general, with its limitations: Patients with persistent disease shared more public clonotypes (about 2,900) than newly diagnosed patients did (more than 900). Persistent disease showed preferential use of TRBV28, TRBJ1-2 and TRBJ2-5, whereas newly diagnosed disease favored TRBV20-1 and TRBJ2-1. Only the TCR beta chain was sequenced and analyzed. Only peripheral blood was studied, because thyroid tissue, the primary lesion, was inaccessible. Compared with newly diagnosed patients, patients with persistent Graves' disease had lower TCR Shannon entropy and fewer highly expanded clones, which suggests clonal expansion. The small sample size was acknowledged by the authors as a limitation that may reduce accuracy.

Library preparation used multiplex PCR. Reads for this sample came from an Illumina HiSeq 4000. CDR3 regions were amplified by Arm-PCR with iRepertoire HTBI primers to construct TCR beta libraries. PCR products were gel purified before sequencing. For the original study's pipeline: Gene usage analysis of CDR3 amino acid clonotypes relied on the approximately 60 TRBV and 12 to 15 TRBJ segments identified across samples. Filtered high-quality paired reads were merged into contigs using COPE and FqMerger. Contigs were aligned with BLAST to IMGT TRBV, TRBD and TRBJ reference genes, and CDR3 was defined per IMGT. Any clonotype with a frequency above 0.1% was classified as a highly expanded clone. Shannon entropy served as the measure of repertoire diversity, while the Gini coefficient captured V-J evenness. Clonotypes shared by more than one individual were considered public. TCRdb ran its own pipeline on the public reads, namely fastp trimming at Q25 and MiXCR clone calling, and kept in-frame beta chains. Entries are consolidated by CDR3 protein sequence, retaining the most common genes and DNA. These V and J calls derive from TCRdb rather than the authors' analysis. This sample gives more than 450,000 distinct CDR3 sequences in total; approximately 12% of them show up just once. Around 9.3% of the sample is taken by the ten largest.

This sample also appeared in a second study, on T cells in Graves' hyperthyroidism and ophthalmopathy. As the second publication notes: Stable Graves' hyperthyroidism was defined as the absence of progression to ophthalmopathy over 18 months of follow-up. The hyperthyroidism patients were between 18 and 65 years old and newly diagnosed, with a disease duration of less than 2 months. The study excluded patients with uncontrolled infections, other autoimmune diseases, pregnancy or lactation. Diagnoses were based on clinical symptoms, serum thyroxine and TRAb, thyroid ultrasound and orbital computed tomography. The first round of RT-PCR for the TCR CDR3 was performed with the HTBI primer set and the Qiagen OneStep RT-PCR kit. Most expanded thyroid clonotypes (frequency above 0.001) were also detected in blood, a finding suggesting that blood repertoires may reflect thyroid immune responses. Ophthalmopathy was separated from stable hyperthyroidism by a 13 V-J signature model, with approximately 89% sensitivity and 81% to 83% specificity obtained in cross-validation and 80%/75% obtained in testing. In validation, the model predicted progression to ophthalmopathy with over 65% sensitivity and approximately 74% specificity, a median of 6.5 months before onset. To identify distinguishing TCR V-J signatures, a discovery cohort of some 100 patients was used, comprising approximately 40 with Graves' ophthalmopathy and around 60 with stable Graves' hyperthyroidism. Whether ophthalmopathy could be predicted prospectively was tested in an independent validation cohort made up of 18 to 20 hyperthyroidism patients plus 17 patients who later progressed to ophthalmopathy. The 100 discovery patients were randomly split 7:3 into training and test sets. In about 6 Graves' hyperthyroidism patients, the study also compared T-cell repertoires from thyroid tissue with T-cell repertoires from blood. After sampling, hyperthyroidism patients received methimazole starting at 30 mg daily, and ophthalmopathy patients received high-dose intravenous methylprednisolone. A second multiplex PCR round built the libraries, followed by size selection and purification. Libraries were sequenced paired-end with 100 bp reads on an Illumina HiSeq2000. SOAPnuke was used to process the raw data, removing reads that contained adapters or uncalled bases, had a mean Phred below 15, or lacked an exact match to the constant primer or identifier. High-quality paired reads were merged using COPE v1.2.5, and each unique nucleotide sequence was defined as a clonotype. MiTCR v1.1 was used to align clonotypes to the IMGT TRBV, TRBD and TRBJ reference segments. The analysis included only V-J combinations with a frequency above 0.0001, which together covered approximately 99% of the repertoires. The TCS score was defined as F50 (clonal expansion) divided by E x V (chaos), with BLOSUM62-based TCRdist calculated between CDR3 peptides within each V-J. Welch's t-statistics and random forest reduced fewer than 600 V-J features to 13, which were used in a naive Bayes classifier (R e1071). No statistical method was used to set the sample size in advance, and investigators knew the group allocation. According to the paper, TCR Vbeta CDR3 sequencing was carried out on more than 120 peripheral blood samples, which came from 40 to 45 ophthalmopathy, around 75 hyperthyroidism and roughly 17 progressor patients.

The chain uses TRBV6-1 and TRBJ2-7, with the D segment possibly TRBD1 or TRBD2, each aligning over 5 bases. The specimen comprised peripheral blood mononuclear cells (PBMCs), sampled at new diagnosis, from a patient treated with antithyroid drugs. The sequence was obtained from a woman aged 30 to 39 with Graves disease. Donor details come from another sample of the same person, matched by shared clones. The CDR3: CATYRGDSYEQYF. The nucleotide sequence reads TGTGCCACCTACAGAGGGGACTCCTACGAGCAGTACTTC.